The entry below gives a single TCR beta chain sequence along with its context. Its specific antigen is unknown. No base quality information exists; no much larger clone differs at one position. The immunoSEQ Assay, a bias-controlled multiplex PCR, was used to amplify TCRbeta CDR3 regions from genomic DNA. Under the source paper's analysis protocol: The number of nucleated cells in each sample was estimated by amplification of reference gene primers within the assay. Sequence reads were collapsed and filtered to measure the absolute abundance of every unique TCRbeta CDR3 rearrangement. For each sample, productive Simpson clonality was calculated as the square root of Simpson's diversity index over productive rearrangements. In its TCRdb copy, this immuneACCESS table keeps in-frame sequences only and misses some clones. Where compared with another copy, unresolved V genes explain less than half of these, and the others have no known cause. That table furnishes V, J and clone size, whereas the DNA furnished D and trimming. Counted in this sample were 200,000 to 250,000 clones; about 93% of them appeared once. The ten largest clones capture approximately 0.77% of the sample.

The CDR3 contains 15 residues, cysteine and phenylalanine counted. Of the read, only the CDR3 DNA is kept; its 45 bases are in frame from base 1. Taken from the germline V gene, the CDR1 and CDR2 loops are MNHEY and SVGAGI. Cut back by 0 bases and 0 bases, the V and J ends lie 8 bases apart. At one collaborating source in Seattle, patients were enrolled during active infection and were followed longitudinally through the course of disease. Each collaborating institution followed its own protocols to collect whole blood in K2EDTA tubes. For TCRbeta analysis, collaborator samples were shipped as frozen whole blood, as isolated PBMCs, or as DNA extracted from either sample type. The entry originates in a study of blood T cell repertoires in COVID-19 (dated by TCRdb to the early 2020s). Study-wide context: Samples from collaborators originated in the United States, Italy and Spain and spanned both the acute and convalescent phases of COVID-19. Deeply sampled blood TCRbeta repertoires from subjects exposed to, actively infected with, or recovered from COVID-19 were included in the dataset. The material from the prospective study consisted of cDNA or gDNA derived from T cells, B-cell-depleted T cells, or PBMCs. Where available, HLA class I and class II types were taken from metadata supplied by the sample provider and were not determined by assay-based typing. The repertoires were made available in a free public database intended to serve as a resource for research on the immune response to SARS-CoV-2. The samples were drawn from two sources: the first 160 participants of the ongoing ImmuneRACE study, and 1,254 subjects contributed by 6 global collaborators. A de-identified subject ID, COVID-19 status, age in years and sex were almost always included in the sample metadata. What the authors observed across the whole study: The amount of clinical and demographic metadata varied by source and participant and was provided uncurated.

The clonotype was recovered from a man aged 55-75 years with COVID-19, enrolled during active disease. The sequenced sample consisted of peripheral blood. The chain joins TRBV6-5 to TRBJ1-2; the D gene lacks a confident call. The bases read TGTGCCAGCAGTTACTCGGTGCAGTCTAACTATGGCTACACCTTC. The resulting protein is CASSYSVQSNYGYTF.